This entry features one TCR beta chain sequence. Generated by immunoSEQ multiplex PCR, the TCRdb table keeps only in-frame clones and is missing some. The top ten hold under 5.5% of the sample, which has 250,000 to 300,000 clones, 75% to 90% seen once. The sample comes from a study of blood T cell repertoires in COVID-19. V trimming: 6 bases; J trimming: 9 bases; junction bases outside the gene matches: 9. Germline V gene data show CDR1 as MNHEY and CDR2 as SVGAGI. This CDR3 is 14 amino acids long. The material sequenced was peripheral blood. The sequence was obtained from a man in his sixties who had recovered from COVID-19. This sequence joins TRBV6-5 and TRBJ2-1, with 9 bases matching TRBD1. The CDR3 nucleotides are TGTGCCAGCAGCCTACAGGGGGCAAACACTGAGCAGTTCTTC. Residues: CASSLQGANTEQFF.